The 22 T cell receptor beta chains in this list originate from one sample, sequenced in a study of blood T cell repertoires in COVID-19. Sequenced by immunoSEQ multiplex PCR; TCRdb stores in-frame clones only, minus some. Of a few hundred thousand clones in the sample, around 83% are singletons; the top ten hold about 8.1%. The specimen was peripheral blood. Source of these receptors: a man older than 75 with acute or convalescent COVID-19.

The CDR3 DNA reads TGTGCCAGCAGTTCACCCACCCGACAGGGCAAGGGTGGCTACACCTTC. Encoded protein: CASSSPTRQGKGGYTF. The V call is TRBV6-5, the J call TRBJ1-2; 7 nucleotides agree with TRBD1. This CDR3 has 16 residues. CDR1 and CDR2 from the germline V gene are MNHEY and SVGAGI. Trimming took 4 bases from V and 7 from J; bases not matched to a gene: 15.

Regarding this clone: A much more abundant neighbour one base away suggests this may be a read error. The chain is built from TRBV12-3 or TRBV12-4 and TRBJ2-2, with D possibly being TRBD1 (6 bases). The V end was cut by 6 bases, the J end by 5 bases, with 10 bases between. The CDR3 has 13 amino acids. The CDR3 protein is CASSLTGTGELFF. CDR3 in DNA: TGTGCCAGCAGCCTCACAGGGACCGGGGAGCTGTTTTTT.

The rearrangement links TRBV12-5 to TRBJ1-5; the match to TRBD1 covers 9 bases. The V gene's germline CDR1 is LGHNT and CDR2 FRNRAP. The CDR3 totals 15 residues. Losses at the gene ends were 6 bases for V and 1 base for J; bases not matched to a gene: 4. CDR3 region: CASGQGATSNQPQHF. As DNA, the CDR3 is TGTGCTAGTGGACAGGGGGCTACGAGCAATCAGCCCCAGCATTTT. The full variable domain, completed using reference TRBV12-5 and TRBJ1-5, is DARVTQTPRHKVTEMGQEVTMRCQPILGHNTVFWYRQTMMQGLELLAYFRNRAPLDDSGMPKDRFSAEMPDATLATLKIQPSEPRDSAVYFCASGQGATSNQPQHFGDGTRLSIL.

This clone was seen a few times. The genes are TRBV28 and TRBJ2-7; TRBD1 aligns across 10 bases. The J segment lost 4 bases and the V segment lost 0 bases, leaving 12 bases of the junction unmatched. This CDR3 spans 18 amino acids. CDR1 MDHEN and CDR2 SYDVKM come from the germline V gene. CDR3 protein: CASSLWLPGDRGWYEQYF. The CDR3 DNA sequence: TGTGCCAGCAGTTTATGGCTACCTGGGGACAGGGGATGGTACGAGCAGTACTTC.

This clone is a singleton in its sample. The chain joins TRBV19 to TRBJ2-3; 9 bases are shared with TRBD2. CDR1 and CDR2 (germline): LNHDA, SQIVND (reference sequence). The CDR3 runs to 14 residues. J was trimmed by 6 bases and V by 5 bases; bases with no gene match: 6. The CDR3 DNA reads as TGTGCCAGTAGTGCCCTAGCGGGAACGGATACGCAGTATTTT. Protein product: CASSALAGTDTQYF.

The gene calls are TRBV5-1 and TRBJ2-1; 8 bases align to TRBD2. CDR3 length: 14 amino acids. Per the germline V gene, CDR1 is SGHRS and CDR2 is YFSETQ. V was clipped by 3 bases and J by 9 bases; unmatched bases: 8. CDR3: CASSSASGSAEQFF. In DNA form, the CDR3 reads TGCGCCAGCAGCTCTGCAAGCGGGAGTGCTGAGCAGTTCTTC. Full variable domain (remainder filled in from reference TRBV5-1 and TRBJ2-1): KAGVTQTPRYLIKTRGQQVTLSCSPISGHRSVSWYQQTPGQGLQFLFEYFSETQRNKGNFPGRFSGRQFSNSRSEMNVSTLELGDSALYLCASSSASGSAEQFFGPGTRLTVL.

This clone occurred a few times. V and J are TRBV30 and TRBJ2-1; TRBD2 matches 8 bases. Looked up from germline, CDR1 is GTSNPN and CDR2 is SVGIG (reference sequence). The length of the CDR3 is 16 residues. Trimming removed 4 bases from V and 5 bases from J; junction bases left unmatched: 13. This chain's CDR3 is CAWNPRGSGSNNEQFF. CDR3 sequence (DNA): TGTGCCTGGAACCCCCGGGGGAGCGGGAGTAACAATGAGCAGTTCTTC. Full variable domain (outside the CDR3, taken from reference TRBV30 and TRBJ2-1): SQTIHQWPATLVQPVGSPLSLECTVEGTSNPNLYWYRQAAGRGLQLLFYSVGIGQISSEVPQNLSASRPQDRQFILSSKKLLLSDSGFYLCAWNPRGSGSNNEQFFGPGTRLTVL.

The rearrangement uses TRBV27 and TRBJ1-5; a possible D gene is TRBD1 (5 bases). The CDR3 has 14 amino acids. Germline CDR1 and CDR2: MNHEY and SMNVEV (reference sequence). Trimming removed 2 bases at V and 6 bases at J, with 11 bases between. CDR3 DNA sequence: TGTGCCAGCAGTTTAATGGGGGGGAGTCAGCCCCAGCATTTT. It encodes CASSLMGGSQPQHF.

V is TRBV7-9 and J is TRBJ1-6; D uncertain. The CDR3 runs 14 residues. Per germline, CDR1 SEHNR and CDR2 FQNEAQ (reference sequence). Trimming pared 1 base from V and 10 bases from J, leaving 11 bases between. Written as DNA, the CDR3 is TGTGCCAGCAGCTTAGGCCCCTCGGGGTCACCCCTCCACTTT. Translating gives CASSLGPSGSPLHF.

The rearrangement links TRBV7-2 to TRBJ1-1; 8 nucleotides agree with TRBD1. Germline trimming cut 5 bases from V and 0 bases from J; bases unmatched to any gene: 5. This CDR3 comprises 15 residues. Germline CDR1 SGHTA, CDR2 FQGNSA. The CDR3 coding sequence is TGTGCCAGCAGCCCGCAGGGGGCCTTGAACACTGAAGCTTTCTTT. Protein: CASSPQGALNTEAFF. The full variable domain, in which reference TRBV7-2 and TRBJ1-1 provide the parts outside the CDR3, is GAGVSQSPSNKVTEKGKDVELRCDPISGHTALYWYRQSLGQGLEFLIYFQGNSAPDKSGLPSDRFSAERTGGSVSTLTIQRTQQEDSAVYLCASSPQGALNTEAFFGQGTRLTVV.

The chain employs TRBV6-4 and TRBJ1-2; D perhaps matches TRBD1 (6 bases). Trimming cost V 5 bases and J 0 bases, with 10 bases left between them. Germline V gene data show CDR1 as MRHNA and CDR2 as SNTAGT. The CDR3 sequence is 14 residues long. The CDR3 spells CASSPGGTNYGYTF. The CDR3 DNA reads as TGTGCCAGCAGTCCTGGGGGCACTAACTATGGCTACACCTTC.

This rearrangement joins TRBV2 to TRBJ1-2; tentative D call: TRBD1 (5 bases). The CDR3 spans 16 residues. Germline values: CDR1 SNHLY, CDR2 FYNNEI. The V end lost 4 bases, the J end lost 2 bases, and 17 bases lay between the germline ends. Here the CDR3 reads CASSATGTMGNYGYTF. The CDR3 nucleotides read TGTGCCAGCAGTGCTACCGGGACTATGGGCAACTATGGCTACACCTTC.

In its sample, this clone was seen once. This chain connects TRBV9 to TRBJ2-3; 7 bases agree with TRBD1. J lost 0 bases, V lost 5 bases, and 6 bases had no gene match. Germline V gene data show CDR1 as SGDLS and CDR2 as YYNGEE. This CDR3 is 15 amino acids long. The CDR3 nucleotides read TGTGCCAGCAGACCCGGGACAGTTAGCACAGATACGCAGTATTTT. This codes for CASRPGTVSTDTQYF.

A remark on this clone: This same CDR3 is encoded by further DNA sequences in the sample. The chain joins TRBV6-1 to TRBJ2-7; D is ambiguous. Trimming took off 3 bases at V and 4 bases at J, with 4 bases between the two ends. Germline assignment: CDR1 MNHNS and CDR2 SASEGT. The CDR3 covers 11 residues. Here the CDR3 reads CASSDRYEQYF. CDR3 bases: TGTGCCAGCAGTGATAGATACGAGCAGTACTTC.

This chain joins TRBV30 and TRBJ1-6, with 9 bases that match TRBD1. CDR3 length: 15 residues. Trimming cost V 1 base and J 7 bases; bases outside gene matches: 5. Germline V gene data show CDR1 as GTSNPN and CDR2 as SVGIG (reference sequence). As DNA, the CDR3 is TGTGCCTGGAGTGCCCCCGGGACAGGGAATTCACCCCTCCACTTT. Translation: CAWSAPGTGNSPLHF.

The chain couples TRBV9 to TRBJ2-2, with D possibly matching TRBD2 (5 bases). Germline CDR1 SGDLS, CDR2 YYNGEE. The CDR3 has 14 amino acids. V dropped 1 base and J dropped 5 bases, with 9 bases sitting between them. The CDR3 sequence: CASSVRRRTGELFF. DNA of the CDR3: TGTGCCAGCAGCGTAAGGAGGAGAACCGGGGAGCTGTTTTTT.

V is TRBV28 and J is TRBJ1-2; 8 bases map to TRBD1. J gave up 5 bases and V 2 bases, and 4 bases lay outside the gene matches. The V gene's germline CDR1 is MDHEN and CDR2 SYDVKM. The CDR3 runs to 14 residues. CDR3: CASSLQGQGYGYTF. The CDR3 DNA reads TGTGCCAGCAGTTTACAAGGACAGGGATATGGCTACACCTTC.

The CDR3 is CASSDLTSGLYEQYF. Written as DNA, the CDR3 is TGTGCCAGTAGTGACTTGACTAGCGGGTTGTACGAGCAGTACTTC. This chain uses TRBV19 with TRBJ2-7; 10 bases match TRBD2. CDR1 is LNHDA and CDR2 is SQIVND in the germline V gene (reference sequence). J gave up 4 bases and V 5 bases, and 8 bases lay outside the gene matches. This CDR3 has 15 residues.

The rearrangement uses TRBV28 and TRBJ1-5, with D maybe TRBD1 (5 bases). In germline, CDR1 is MDHEN, CDR2 SYDVKM. The CDR3 consists of 15 residues. V lost 2 bases and J 3 bases, leaving 11 bases between the germline ends. The CDR3 loop is CASSLGRVANQPQHF. The CDR3 nucleotides are TGTGCCAGCAGTTTAGGCAGGGTGGCCAATCAGCCCCAGCATTTT. The whole variable domain, remainder taken from reference TRBV28 and TRBJ1-5, is DVKVTQSSRYLVKRTGEKVFLECVQDMDHENMFWYRQDPGLGLRLIYFSYDVKMKEKGDIPEGYSVSREKKERFSLILESASTNQTSMYLCASSLGRVANQPQHFGDGTRLSIL.

The V call is TRBV5-1, the J call TRBJ1-4; 7 bases align to TRBD1. V shed 4 bases, J shed 0 bases, and the junction held 6 bases outside the gene matches. The CDR3 is made up of 16 amino acids. Looked up from germline, CDR1 is SGHRS and CDR2 is YFSETQ. CDR3 in DNA: TGCGCCAGCAGCCCGGACAGGTTAACAACTAATGAAAAACTGTTTTTT. Protein product: CASSPDRLTTNEKLFF.

This clone was observed a handful of times. The V and J genes are TRBV6-1 and TRBJ1-2; D gene uncertain. The CDR3 covers 15 residues. V was cut by 1 base and J by 4 bases, with 13 bases left in between. The germline V gene has CDR1 MNHNS and CDR2 SASEGT. The CDR3 DNA is TGTGCCAGCAGTGAAGGACCAAGTCCTAGCTATGGCTACACCTTC. It codes for CASSEGPSPSYGYTF.

V and J are TRBV5-1 and TRBJ1-1, with D possibly TRBD1 on 6 matching bases. Germline CDR1 reads SGHRS; CDR2 reads YFSETQ. The CDR3 spans 14 residues. The ends were cut back, 0 bases at V and 3 bases at J, with 9 bases in the middle. The CDR3: CASSLDRAYTEAFF. In DNA, the CDR3 is TGCGCCAGCAGCTTGGACAGGGCCTACACTGAAGCTTTCTTT. The complete variable domain, with remaining parts taken from reference TRBV5-1 and TRBJ1-1, reads KAGVTQTPRYLIKTRGQQVTLSCSPISGHRSVSWYQQTPGQGLQFLFEYFSETQRNKGNFPGRFSGRQFSNSRSEMNVSTLELGDSALYLCASSLDRAYTEAFFGQGTRLTVV.